This TCR beta chain was sequenced during a study of cytomegalovirus exposure and HLA in healthy donors. Worth noting for this clone: The antigen is undetermined.

The data were produced by immunoSEQ multiplex PCR, yet TCRdb's version contains in-frame clones alone and is incomplete. This table has some 140,000 clones, just over 85% appearing once. General observations from the study: Specific recognition of CMV antigens was confirmed in vitro for a few chains (all CMV-associated). Rarity marked most TCR sequences, yet some public TCRs occurred in many donors. Overall, around 150 TCR beta chains were annotated as cytomegalovirus-associated.

The V and J ends lost 1 base and 7 bases respectively, with 17 bases between them. CDR3 length: 17 amino acids. The V gene's germline CDR1 is SGHDN and CDR2 FVKESK. This sequence joins TRBV14 and TRBJ1-6, with D uncertain. The TCR sequence derives from a human donor in good health. The sample taken for sequencing was PBMCs. The CDR3 reads CASSQVAYSARNSPLHF. The CDR3 DNA reads as TGTGCCAGCAGCCAAGTAGCATACTCGGCCCGAAATTCACCCCTCCACTTT.